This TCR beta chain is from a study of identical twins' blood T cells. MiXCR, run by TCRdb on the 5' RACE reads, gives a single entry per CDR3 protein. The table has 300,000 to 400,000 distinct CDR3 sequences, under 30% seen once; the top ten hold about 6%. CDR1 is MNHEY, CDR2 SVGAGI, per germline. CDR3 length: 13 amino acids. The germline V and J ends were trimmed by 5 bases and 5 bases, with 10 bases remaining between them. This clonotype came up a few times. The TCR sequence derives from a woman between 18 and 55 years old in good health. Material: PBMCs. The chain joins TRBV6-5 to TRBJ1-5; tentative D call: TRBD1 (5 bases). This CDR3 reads CASSVGDYQPQHF. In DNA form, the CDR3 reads TGTGCCAGCAGTGTCGGGGACTATCAGCCCCAGCATTTT.